The next 3 T cell receptor beta chains were all read from a single sample in a study of OX40 agonist ivuxolimab in advanced cancers. Using immunoSEQ multiplex PCR, the repertoire was profiled, and TCRdb retains in-frame clones only, with some absent. The table records under 95,000 clones, about 82% of them present only once. The specimen was CD4+ or CD8+ T cells sorted from blood, collected in a trial of the OX40 agonist ivuxolimab. These receptors all come from an adult with an advanced solid tumor such as melanoma, head and neck, liver or kidney cancer.

V usage is TRBV15 and J usage is TRBJ2-1, with D possibly TRBD1 on 5 matching bases. This CDR3 region has 15 residues. Germline V CDR1 and CDR2: LNHNV, YYDKDF (reference sequence). V lost 0 bases and J lost 6, with 12 bases in between. The CDR3: CATSRDLGQSNEQFF. In DNA, the CDR3 is TGTGCCACCAGCAGAGATTTGGGGCAGTCCAATGAGCAGTTCTTC.

This chain uses TRBV21-1 with TRBJ1-6. TRBV21-1 is described as a pseudogene. This CDR3 spans 17 amino acids. CDR3 protein: CASSPGGPEFYNSPLHF. CDR3 coding DNA: TGTGCCAGCAGCCCCGGGGGCCCAGAATTCTATAATTCACCCCTCCACTTT.

CDR3 bases: TGTGCCAGTAGTAACTCAGGGAGGGGGGAGCAGTTCTTC. It translates to CASSNSGRGEQFF. The chain carries TRBV19 and TRBJ2-1; maybe TRBD2 (7 bases). Germline V CDR1 and CDR2: LNHDA, SQIVND (reference sequence). Trimming took off 4 bases at V and 10 bases at J, with 14 bases between the two ends. The CDR3 covers 13 residues.